One and the same sample provided the 5 T cell receptor beta chains below, sequenced in a study of Tregs in tolerant kidney transplant recipients. Here immunoSEQ multiplex PCR was the method, and the copy in TCRdb shows in-frame clones only, minus some. Of about 100,000 clones in the sample, 90% are singletons; the top ten hold 0.3% to 0.4%. Sequencing used CD4+ T cells from blood, obtained before the transplant. These receptors originate from a human donor who received a combined kidney and bone marrow transplant.

The chain has TRBV6-6 and TRBJ1-1; D is ambiguous. CDR3 length: 14 amino acids. V lost 2 bases and J 6 bases, leaving 13 bases between the germline ends. Germline V gene sequence: CDR1 MNHNY, CDR2 SVGAGI (reference sequence). CDR3 coding DNA: TGTGCCAGCAGTTACCTGTCCACCTCGGCTGAAGCTTTCTTT. It yields the protein CASSYLSTSAEAFF.

V usage is TRBV4-3 and J usage is TRBJ2-1, with TRBD2 matching over 12 bases. Germline V gene lookup returns CDR1 LGHNA and CDR2 YSLEER. V lost 3 bases, J lost 5 bases, and 11 bases stayed unmatched. The CDR3 is 18 amino acids. This CDR3 reads CASSHRTSGTRTHNEQFF. Written as DNA, the CDR3 is TGCGCCAGCAGCCACAGGACTAGCGGGACCCGAACCCACAATGAGCAGTTCTTC.

This chain connects TRBV7-8 to TRBJ2-3; 9 nucleotides agree with TRBD2. The ends lost 5 bases at V and 5 bases at J; junction bases unmatched: 11. CDR3 length equals 16 residues. The germline V gene encodes CDR1 SGHVS and CDR2 FQNEAQ. As DNA, the CDR3 is TGTGCCAGCAGCAGTCGAGGGCGGGGGGGCCAAGATACGCAGTATTTT. This translates into CASSSRGRGGQDTQYF.

This clone was detected only once. V and J are TRBV7-2 and TRBJ2-7, with 14 nucleotides matching TRBD2. This CDR3 is 16 amino acids long. V lost 4 bases, J lost 5 bases, and 7 bases stayed unmatched. Per the germline V gene, CDR1 is SGHTA and CDR2 is FQGNSA. CDR3 loop: CASSSDGLAGGNEQYF. DNA of the CDR3: TGTGCCAGCAGCTCCGACGGACTAGCGGGAGGTAACGAGCAGTACTTC.

V usage is TRBV18 and J usage is TRBJ2-7, with 10 nucleotides matching TRBD1. Germline CDR1 KGHSH, CDR2 LQKENI. Trimming at V came to 6 bases and at J to 6 bases, leaving 8 bases not matched to a gene. The CDR3 has 14 residues. Here the CDR3 reads CASSPGTGEGEQYF. DNA of the CDR3: TGTGCCAGCTCCCCCGGGACAGGGGAGGGCGAGCAGTACTTC. The full variable domain, rest sourced from reference TRBV18 and TRBJ2-7, is NAGVMQNPRHLVRRRGQEARLRCSPMKGHSHVYWYRQLPEEGLKFMVYLQKENIIDESGMPKERFSAEFPKEGPSILRIQQVVRGDSAAYFCASSPGTGEGEQYFGPGTRLTVT.